These 6 T cell receptor beta chains were sequenced from one sample in a study of T-cell memory formation after mild COVID-19. TCRdb independently ran MiXCR on the 5' RACE reads; one entry per CDR3 protein. The sample has over 10,000 distinct CDR3 sequences, around 12% seen once; the top ten hold roughly 50%. The sample comprised PBMCs or a T cell subset sorted from them (not recorded which). The receptor set was obtained from an adult woman who had mild COVID-19 (a few samples of this study predate the infection). Cell type and time point are not known.

This clonotype came up a few times. V usage is TRBV11-3 and J usage is TRBJ2-1; D might be TRBD2 (7 bases). CDR1 and CDR2 from the germline V gene are SGHNT and YENEEA. This CDR3 contains 15 residues. Trimming pared 3 bases from V and 10 bases from J, leaving 19 bases between. CDR3 sequence (DNA): TGTGCCAGCAGCTTTCCATGGGGGGGGCTGGGAGAGCAGTTCTTC. Protein: CASSFPWGGLGEQFF.

This clonotype was seen more than once but under ten times. The J gene is TRBJ1-3, the V gene TRBV30; tentatively, D is TRBD1 (5 bases). The CDR3 is 15 residues long. CDR1 is GTSNPN, CDR2 SVGIG, per germline (reference sequence). V was trimmed by 4 bases and J by 0 bases, leaving 13 bases between them. For the CDR3, the DNA is TGTGCCTGGACCAGGGACGGACACTCTGGAAACACCATATATTTT. Its translation: CAWTRDGHSGNTIYF.

This clonotype was seen ten or more times. This chain links TRBV5-1 with TRBJ2-2; 9 positions agree with TRBD2. The V segment lost 4 bases and the J segment 4 bases; nucleotides outside the gene matches: 8. The CDR3 is made up of 16 amino acids. In germline, CDR1 is SGHRS, CDR2 YFSETQ. The CDR3 spells CASSVSGRGTTGELFF. The CDR3, as DNA: TGCGCCAGCAGCGTTAGCGGGAGAGGGACCACCGGGGAGCTGTTTTTT.

This clonotype has a count of ten or more. This chain joins TRBV7-3 and TRBJ2-5; tentative D call: TRBD1 (5 bases). The CDR3 has 13 amino acids. Germline V gene sequence: CDR1 SGHTA, CDR2 FQGTGA. Trimming cost V 1 base and J 4 bases, with 7 bases left between them. CDR3 in amino acids: CASSLNRRETQYF. CDR3 coding DNA: TGTGCCAGCAGCTTAAACAGGCGAGAGACCCAGTACTTC.

In this sample, this clonotype turned up many times. For the CDR3, the DNA is TGTGCCAGCAGAAGAGCGGCTAGCGGTACCTACGAGCAGTACTTC. Protein product: CASRRAASGTYEQYF. The rearrangement links TRBV12-3 or TRBV12-4 to TRBJ2-7; 7 nucleotides match TRBD2. The CDR3 is made up of 15 amino acids. The ends lost 6 bases at V and 2 bases at J; junction bases unmatched: 10.

This clonotype was recorded many times. The rearrangement uses TRBV20-1 and TRBJ2-1; no definite D call. V lost 6 bases and J lost 7, with 16 bases in between. Germline V CDR1 and CDR2: DFQATT, SNEGSKA (reference sequence). CDR3 size: 13 residues. The CDR3 nucleotides read TGCAGTGCCGTCGGCCCTATCCGAAATGAGCAGTTCTTC. Translated, it gives CSAVGPIRNEQFF.